Detailed here is one TCR beta chain. The sample originates from a study of cytomegalovirus exposure and HLA in healthy donors. Study background: Earlier results showed approximately 110 million unique TCR beta sequences derived from approximately 180 million T cells. HLA-typed donors were the source of 83 million or so unique TCRs held in an early data release.

The PCR was carried out with 60 Vbeta primers and 13 Jbeta primers. The method was immunoSEQ multiplex PCR; TCRdb's version includes in-frame clones alone and lacks a portion of them. The profile covers about 200,000 clones, with roughly 80% appearing a single time and 2.5% to 3% taken by the ten largest. The germline V gene has CDR1 SGHVS and CDR2 FQNEAQ. Losses at the gene ends were 5 bases for V and 4 bases for J; bases not matched to a gene: 4. The length of the CDR3 is 14 residues. Sequences were obtained from PBMCs. The V call is TRBV7-8, the J call TRBJ1-1, with 10 bases matching TRBD1. The receptor was isolated from a man aged 30-40 years in good health and CMV-seronegative. DNA of the CDR3: TGTGCCAGCAGCGCCGGGACAGGGGCCACTGAAGCTTTCTTT. Translation gives CASSAGTGATEAFF.